A single sample is the source of the 20 T cell receptor beta chains below, sequenced in a study of control samples from healthy donors and cancer patients. Some clones are missing from TCRdb's copy, which holds only in-frame ones; the method was immunoSEQ multiplex PCR. This repertoire shows over 85,000 clones, approximately 93% found once; its top ten account for approximately 1.5%. The sequenced sample consisted of blood. Receptor source: a woman aged 25 to 39 in good health.

This rearrangement joins TRBV5-1 to TRBJ1-2; no definite D call. The length of the CDR3 is 11 residues. V was clipped by 0 bases and J by 7 bases, with 4 bases between them. CDR1 and CDR2 from the germline V gene are SGHRS and YFSETQ. CDR3 protein: CASSLGAGYTF. The CDR3 DNA reads TGCGCCAGCAGCTTGGGGGCTGGCTACACCTTC.

The V and J genes are TRBV5-1 and TRBJ1-1, with 7 bases aligning to TRBD1. V shed 2 bases, J shed 1 base, and the junction held 8 bases outside the gene matches. Germline V gene lookup returns CDR1 SGHRS and CDR2 YFSETQ. The CDR3 is 16 residues long. CDR3 in DNA: TGCGCCAGCAGCTTTGAAACAGGGGCCTCGAACACTGAAGCTTTCTTT. This translates into CASSFETGASNTEAFF.

This chain uses TRBV4-2 with TRBJ2-1; D remains ambiguous. The CDR3 runs to 13 residues. V lost 1 base, J lost 6 bases, and 7 bases lay in between. Germline V gene lookup returns CDR1 LGHNA and CDR2 YNFKEQ. The CDR3 bases are TGTGCCAGCAGCCAAGGACCGGGCAATGAGCAGTTCTTC. Protein product: CASSQGPGNEQFF.

The chain joins TRBV18 to TRBJ2-3, with D possibly called TRBD1 or TRBD2 (6 bases each). CDR3 length: 17 amino acids. V lost 5 bases and J 0 bases, leaving 18 bases between the germline ends. CDR1 KGHSH and CDR2 LQKENI come from the germline V gene. The CDR3 loop is CASSTTSRGVSTDTQYF. The CDR3 DNA sequence: TGTGCCAGCTCAACAACTTCAAGGGGGGTTAGCACAGATACGCAGTATTTT.

V usage is TRBV24-1 and J usage is TRBJ2-5, with TRBD2 as a possible D gene (7 bases). Germline loops: CDR1 KGHDR, CDR2 SFDVKD. The V end was cut by 6 bases, the J end by 5 bases, with 21 bases between. The CDR3 has 16 residues. The CDR3 is CATSTRAAGAGETQYF. As DNA, the CDR3 is TGTGCCACCAGTACGCGGGCGGCGGGGGCAGGGGAGACCCAGTACTTC.

The J gene is TRBJ2-1, the V gene TRBV19; the D is unclear. The germline gives CDR1 LNHDA, CDR2 SQIVND (reference sequence). V gave up 5 bases and J gave up 9 bases, with 14 bases separating them. This CDR3 has 13 amino acids. Here the CDR3 reads CASSPGPRAEQFF. CDR3 DNA: TGTGCCAGTAGTCCCGGGCCTAGAGCTGAGCAGTTCTTC.

This chain joins TRBV19 and TRBJ2-7, with 8 bases lining up with TRBD1. Germline lookup yields CDR1 LNHDA and CDR2 SQIVND (reference sequence). The CDR3 contains 14 residues. Trimming at V came to 3 bases and at J to 4 bases, leaving 5 bases not matched to a gene. CDR3 sequence reads: CASSIQGAGYEQYF. The DNA of the CDR3 is TGTGCCAGTAGTATTCAGGGGGCCGGATACGAGCAGTACTTC.

The DNA of the CDR3 is TGTGCAAGTCGCTTAGCTCCAGGCCCGGCGGGGGACGACACAGATACGCAGTATTTT. Its protein product is CASRLAPGPAGDDTDTQYF. The chain has TRBV12-2 and TRBJ2-3; TRBD2 is the table's D call, not checked against the DNA. TRBV12-2 is a listed pseudogene. The CDR3 totals 19 residues.

The chain links TRBV5-1 to TRBJ2-7, with a tentative D call TRBD1 (5 bases). CDR1 is SGHRS and CDR2 is YFSETQ in the germline V gene. Trimming left V 0 bases short and J 4 bases short, with 14 bases between. This CDR3 contains 15 residues. The CDR3 protein is CASSLEPKQGYEQYF. As DNA, the CDR3 is TGCGCCAGCAGCTTGGAACCGAAGCAGGGTTACGAGCAGTACTTC.

The chain links TRBV7-9 to TRBJ2-2; TRBD2 is a possible D gene (6 bases). V was shortened by 3 bases and J by 3 bases, with 11 bases between the two germline ends. The CDR3 spans 15 residues. Per germline, CDR1 SEHNR and CDR2 FQNEAQ (reference sequence). The CDR3 here is CASSFGRLDTGELFF. The CDR3, as DNA: TGTGCCAGCAGCTTTGGGAGGCTCGACACCGGGGAGCTGTTTTTT.

The chain carries TRBV5-5 and TRBJ2-4; D perhaps matches TRBD2 (5 bases). V lost 0 bases and J lost 3, with 16 bases in between. Germline V gene lookup returns CDR1 SGHKS and CDR2 YYEKEE (reference sequence). This CDR3 comprises 17 residues. The DNA for the CDR3 is TGTGCCAGCAGCTTGGTATTCAACACGAGGGACAAAAACATTCAGTACTTC. This sequence encodes CASSLVFNTRDKNIQYF.

The V and J genes are TRBV19 and TRBJ1-1, with TRBD1 as a possible D gene (5 bases). V lost 2 bases to trimming and J lost 0 bases, with 10 bases between them. The germline CDR1 and CDR2 sequences are LNHDA and SQIVND (reference sequence). The CDR3 runs 15 residues. The CDR3 loop is CASSIMDIMNTEAFF. DNA of the CDR3: TGTGCCAGTAGTATAATGGACATCATGAACACTGAAGCTTTCTTT.

The CDR3 here is CASTATGVYGYTF. CDR3 nucleotide sequence: TGTGCCAGTACTGCGACAGGTGTCTATGGCTACACCTTC. The chain couples TRBV19 to TRBJ1-2; the D gene is possibly TRBD1 (6 bases). The V and J ends lost 7 bases and 4 bases respectively, with 13 bases between them. Germline assignment: CDR1 LNHDA and CDR2 SQIVND (reference sequence). CDR3 length: 13 residues. The full variable domain, its missing parts supplied by reference TRBV19 and TRBJ1-2, is DGGITQSPKYLFRKEGQNVTLSCEQNLNHDAMYWYRQDPGQGLRLIYYSQIVNDFQKGDIAEGYSVSREKKESFPLTVTSAQKNPTAFYLCASTATGVYGYTFGSGTRLTVV.

The chain couples TRBV11-2 to TRBJ2-7; 8 positions match TRBD2. With 4 bases clipped from V and 3 bases from J, the junction kept 8 bases outside the gene matches. The germline CDR1 and CDR2 sequences are SGHAT and FQNNGV. The CDR3 runs 15 residues. The CDR3 is CASSSITSGNYEQYF. DNA of the CDR3: TGTGCCAGCAGCTCGATCACTAGCGGCAACTACGAGCAGTACTTC.

This chain uses TRBV28 with TRBJ2-2; a possible D gene is TRBD2 (5 bases). The germline V gene has CDR1 MDHEN and CDR2 SYDVKM. The ends were cut back, 5 bases at V and 1 base at J, with 11 bases in the middle. The CDR3 totals 15 residues. The CDR3 loop reads CASSVLLENTGELFF. Here the CDR3 DNA reads TGTGCCAGCAGTGTCCTACTAGAGAACACCGGGGAGCTGTTTTTT.

This clone was observed a single time. The chain joins TRBV2 to TRBJ1-6; D gene unclear. Germline V gene sequence: CDR1 SNHLY, CDR2 FYNNEI. The CDR3 contains 15 residues. Trimming removed 0 bases at V and 13 bases at J, with 16 bases between. The CDR3 region has the DNA TGTGCCAGCAGTGAAGCATGGGAAGATCGTGGGCCCCTCCACTTT. Protein sequence: CASSEAWEDRGPLHF.

The V and J genes are TRBV11-2 and TRBJ2-7; TRBD1 matches at 8 bases. CDR3 length equals 16 residues. Germline assignment: CDR1 SGHAT and CDR2 FQNNGV. The ends lost 5 bases at V and 4 bases at J; junction bases unmatched: 13. The CDR3 nucleotides read TGTGCCAGCAGCCGCCGGGGACAGGCGGTCGGGTACGAGCAGTACTTC. Translation: CASSRRGQAVGYEQYF.

The chain recombines TRBV29-1 with TRBJ1-2; D possibly corresponds to TRBD1 (6 bases). From germline, CDR1 is SQVTM and CDR2 ANQGSEA. The CDR3 extends over 12 amino acids. Trimming took 4 bases from V and 2 from J, leaving 8 bases between them. For the CDR3, the DNA is TGCAGCGTTGTGACAGGAAACTATGGCTACACCTTC. Translation: CSVVTGNYGYTF.

The chain carries TRBV19 and TRBJ1-3; no firm D call. The CDR3 totals 13 residues. The V gene lost 4 bases and the J gene lost 3 bases, with 7 bases spanning the gap. In germline, CDR1 is LNHDA, CDR2 SQIVND (reference sequence). The CDR3 reads CASSSLIGNTIYF. In DNA form, the CDR3 reads TGTGCCAGTAGTAGTTTGATTGGAAACACCATATATTTT. Drawing the rest from reference TRBV19 and TRBJ1-3, the complete variable domain is DGGITQSPKYLFRKEGQNVTLSCEQNLNHDAMYWYRQDPGQGLRLIYYSQIVNDFQKGDIAEGYSVSREKKESFPLTVTSAQKNPTAFYLCASSSLIGNTIYFGEGSWLTVV.

As DNA, the CDR3 is TGTGCCACCAGTGATTTGGGGGCACTAGACCCCAATACGCAGTATTTT. Translating it yields CATSDLGALDPNTQYF. The V call is TRBV24-1, the J call TRBJ2-3; D is possibly TRBD1 or TRBD2 (5 bases each). V was cut by 0 bases and J by 7 bases, with 16 bases left in between. Germline V lookup: CDR1 KGHDR, CDR2 SFDVKD. This CDR3 is 16 amino acids long.